This T cell receptor beta chain was sequenced in a study of cytomegalovirus exposure and HLA in healthy donors. For the study at large: Most donors, roughly 82% of approximately 400 genotyped, fell in the Caucasian-associated ancestry cluster. Study-level points and caveats: Several of the most significant clusters appeared, in a later analysis, to be linked to common viral pathogens. Data from an earlier analysis indicated that most TCR beta V segments were productive either about 87% or about 30% of the time. 150 to 200 TCR beta chains were listed as cytomegalovirus-associated.

PCR used 60 Vbeta primers and 13 Jbeta primers. This table comes from immunoSEQ multiplex PCR, and its TCRdb copy is limited to in-frame clones, with some not included. Found here are roughly 130,000 clones, roughly 80% of them singletons; the top ten hold more than 0.95%. Worth noting for this clone: Its specificity is not known.

The CDR3 runs 12 residues. Germline loops: CDR1 SGHTA, CDR2 FQGTGA. V was shortened by 4 bases and J by 5 bases, with 8 bases between the two germline ends. The J gene is TRBJ1-1, the V gene TRBV7-3; D not resolved. This clonotype originated in a man aged 18 to 29 in good health and CMV-seronegative. Sequenced input: PBMCs. The CDR3 region has the DNA TGTGCCAGCAGCTACAAAGTGACTGAAGCTTTCTTT. This encodes CASSYKVTEAFF.